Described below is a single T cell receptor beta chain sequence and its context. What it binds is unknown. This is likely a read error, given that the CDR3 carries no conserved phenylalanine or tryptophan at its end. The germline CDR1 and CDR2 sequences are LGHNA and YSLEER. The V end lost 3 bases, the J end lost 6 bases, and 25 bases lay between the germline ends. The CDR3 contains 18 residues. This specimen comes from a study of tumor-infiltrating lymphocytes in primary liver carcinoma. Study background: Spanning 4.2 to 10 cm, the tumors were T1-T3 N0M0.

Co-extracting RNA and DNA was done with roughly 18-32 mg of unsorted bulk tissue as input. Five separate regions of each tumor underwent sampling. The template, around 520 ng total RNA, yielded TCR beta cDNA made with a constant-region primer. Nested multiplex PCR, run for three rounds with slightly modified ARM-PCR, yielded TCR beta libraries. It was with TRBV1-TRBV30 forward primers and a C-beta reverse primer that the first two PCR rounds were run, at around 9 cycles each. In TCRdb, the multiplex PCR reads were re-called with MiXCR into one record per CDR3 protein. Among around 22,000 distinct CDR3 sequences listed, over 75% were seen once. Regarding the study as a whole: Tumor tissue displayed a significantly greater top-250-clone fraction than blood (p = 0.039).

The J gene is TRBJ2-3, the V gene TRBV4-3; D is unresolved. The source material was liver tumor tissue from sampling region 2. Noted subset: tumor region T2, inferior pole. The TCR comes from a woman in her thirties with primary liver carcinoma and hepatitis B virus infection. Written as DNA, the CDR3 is TGCGCCAGCAGCCAGTCGGTCTGGCTGCGTGATCCCGTTGATACGCAGTATTGT. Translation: CASSQSVWLRDPVDTQYC.